The rows below give T cell receptor beta chains drawn from one sample of a study of T cell responses to AZD1222 COVID-19 vaccine. Assay: immunoSEQ multiplex PCR; the TCRdb copy retains only in-frame clones and omits some. The sample has around 120,000 clones; 70% to 90% are singletons. The sequences come from peripheral blood, collected on day 0 of AZD1222 vaccination. Every receptor here comes from an adult in good health. Both conserved end residues are part of each CDR3. Fields, in order: CDR3 DNA, CDR3 protein, V gene, clone size, J gene, D gene. D genes are given only for firm matches. Some rows mark clone size as missing; the rest say once, few, many or name a class of expanded clone.

cdr3_nt: TGTGCCAGCAGTGGAGGCCTCCGGGCCACAGATACGCAGTATTTT; cdr3_aa: CASSGGLRATDTQYF; v_call: TRBV6-2/TRBV6-3; clone_size: -; j_call: TRBJ2-3; d_call: -
cdr3_nt: TGTGCCAGCAGGCCACCAGGGGGAGAGAATACGCAGTATTTT; cdr3_aa: CASRPPGGENTQYF; v_call: TRBV6-5; clone_size: -; j_call: TRBJ2-3; d_call: TRBD1
cdr3_nt: TGTGCCAGCAGCCCCGTCATGGGGCCTAATCAGCCCCAGCATTTT; cdr3_aa: CASSPVMGPNQPQHF; v_call: TRBV7-2; clone_size: -; j_call: TRBJ1-5; d_call: -
cdr3_nt: TGTGCCAGCAGCTTAGGGTCCTTAGCCCCAATCCAGTTCTTC; cdr3_aa: CASSLGSLAPIQFF; v_call: TRBV11-2; clone_size: -; j_call: TRBJ2-1; d_call: -
cdr3_nt: TGCGCCAGCAGCCAAGATTTAACATTGCGGCACACTGAAGCTTTCTTT; cdr3_aa: CASSQDLTLRHTEAFF; v_call: TRBV4-1; clone_size: -; j_call: TRBJ1-1; d_call: -
cdr3_nt: TGCAGCGTTGTAGGGTTGGACACTGAAGCTTTCTTT; cdr3_aa: CSVVGLDTEAFF; v_call: TRBV29-1; clone_size: -; j_call: TRBJ1-1; d_call: -
cdr3_nt: TGCGCCAGCAGCCAAGAGATCGGGGCAGGGGGCAGGAATGAGCAGTTCTTC; cdr3_aa: CASSQEIGAGGRNEQFF; v_call: TRBV4-1; clone_size: -; j_call: TRBJ2-1; d_call: TRBD1
cdr3_nt: TGTGCCTGGAGTGGGACATCTCGTGGAGAGCAGTACTTC; cdr3_aa: CAWSGTSRGEQYF; v_call: TRBV30; clone_size: -; j_call: TRBJ2-7; d_call: -
cdr3_nt: TGTGCTACGACCCGGGGGGGACTGGCGAACACTGAAGCTTTCTTT; cdr3_aa: CATTRGGLANTEAFF; v_call: TRBV7-2; clone_size: once; j_call: TRBJ1-1; d_call: -
cdr3_nt: TGTGCCACCAGTTCCCGGGACAGCCGGGGGTATGGCTACACCTTC; cdr3_aa: CATSSRDSRGYGYTF; v_call: TRBV24-1; clone_size: -; j_call: TRBJ1-2; d_call: TRBD1
cdr3_nt: TGTGCCAGTAGTATCCTGGTGGGGGACAGCAATCAGCCCCAGCATTTT; cdr3_aa: CASSILVGDSNQPQHF; v_call: TRBV19; clone_size: -; j_call: TRBJ1-5; d_call: -
cdr3_nt: TGCAGTGCTAGTAAAGTGGGAGCCTCCTACGAGCAGTACTTC; cdr3_aa: CSASKVGASYEQYF; v_call: TRBV20-1; clone_size: once; j_call: TRBJ2-7; d_call: -
cdr3_nt: TGTGCCAGCAGCTTAGACCTGGCTGCCTACGAGCAGTACTTC; cdr3_aa: CASSLDLAAYEQYF; v_call: TRBV11-2; clone_size: -; j_call: TRBJ2-7; d_call: -
cdr3_nt: TGTGCCAGCAGTGAGACCCGGGCCCAAGAGACCCAGTACTTC; cdr3_aa: CASSETRAQETQYF; v_call: TRBV2; clone_size: -; j_call: TRBJ2-5; d_call: -
cdr3_nt: TGTGCCAGCAGCTACCCGCGGCGCGGGGGTGAAGCTTTCTTT; cdr3_aa: CASSYPRRGGEAFF; v_call: TRBV13; clone_size: -; j_call: TRBJ1-1; d_call: -
cdr3_nt: TGTGCCAGCAGCCAGCCGACAGCAAGATTAGGCTACACCTTC; cdr3_aa: CASSQPTARLGYTF; v_call: TRBV5-4; clone_size: few; j_call: TRBJ1-2; d_call: -
cdr3_nt: TGCAGTGCTAGTCCCCATTACAGGGAGAACACTGAAGCTTTCTTT; cdr3_aa: CSASPHYRENTEAFF; v_call: TRBV20-1; clone_size: -; j_call: TRBJ1-1; d_call: -
cdr3_nt: TGCGCCAGCAGCATTTCGACAGGGACCAACACTGAAGCTTTCTTT; cdr3_aa: CASSISTGTNTEAFF; v_call: TRBV5-1; clone_size: -; j_call: TRBJ1-1; d_call: TRBD1
cdr3_nt: TGTGCCAGCAGCTTGGGTCTCGGCAGGTCCTATGGCTACACCTTC; cdr3_aa: CASSLGLGRSYGYTF; v_call: TRBV7-2; clone_size: -; j_call: TRBJ1-2; d_call: -
cdr3_nt: TGTGCCAGCTCACAACGAGGGGGGAATGGCAATCAGCCCCAGCATTTT; cdr3_aa: CASSQRGGNGNQPQHF; v_call: TRBV18; clone_size: -; j_call: TRBJ1-5; d_call: -
cdr3_nt: TGTGCCAGCTCACCCGGGATAAGTGAAAAACTGTTTTTT; cdr3_aa: CASSPGISEKLFF; v_call: TRBV18; clone_size: -; j_call: TRBJ1-4; d_call: -
cdr3_nt: TGTGCCAGCACCCCCATGACGGGGCGCGGGGGCTCCGTAGCCAAAAACATTCAGTACTTC; cdr3_aa: CASTPMTGRGGSVAKNIQYF; v_call: TRBV7-9; clone_size: -; j_call: TRBJ2-4; d_call: -
cdr3_nt: TGTGCCAGCAGCTTAGGCGGGGCGGGCATGAACACTGAAGCTTTCTTT; cdr3_aa: CASSLGGAGMNTEAFF; v_call: TRBV7-6; clone_size: -; j_call: TRBJ1-1; d_call: -
cdr3_nt: TGTGCCTGGGGGGGACTCAATCAGCCCCAGCATTTT; cdr3_aa: CAWGGLNQPQHF; v_call: TRBV30; clone_size: -; j_call: TRBJ1-5; d_call: -
cdr3_nt: TGTGCCAGCAGTGAAGCGGAACTAGCGGGATTCACAGATACGCAGTATTTT; cdr3_aa: CASSEAELAGFTDTQYF; v_call: TRBV2; clone_size: -; j_call: TRBJ2-3; d_call: TRBD2
cdr3_nt: TGTGCCAGCAGTCAGACAGGGAACACTGAAGCTTTCTTT; cdr3_aa: CASSQTGNTEAFF; v_call: TRBV12-3/TRBV12-4; clone_size: -; j_call: TRBJ1-1; d_call: -
cdr3_nt: TGTGCCAGCAGCACGTGGGTAGCGGGAGGTTCCCAAGAGACCCAGTACTTC; cdr3_aa: CASSTWVAGGSQETQYF; v_call: TRBV5-6; clone_size: -; j_call: TRBJ2-5; d_call: TRBD2
cdr3_nt: TGTGCTAGTGGTTTTCGCCTAGCGGGGGAAAGGGCAGATACGCAGTATTTT; cdr3_aa: CASGFRLAGERADTQYF; v_call: TRBV12-5; clone_size: -; j_call: TRBJ2-3; d_call: TRBD2
cdr3_nt: TGTGCCAGCAGCTTGGGACCGTTGGACACCGGGGAGCTGTTTTTT; cdr3_aa: CASSLGPLDTGELFF; v_call: TRBV5-5; clone_size: -; j_call: TRBJ2-2; d_call: -
cdr3_nt: TGTGCCAGCAGCTTAACGGGAACGGCCCAGCATTTT; cdr3_aa: CASSLTGTAQHF; v_call: TRBV7-8; clone_size: -; j_call: TRBJ1-5; d_call: -
cdr3_nt: TGTGCCAGCAGTCCACAGGGGAACTATGGCTACACCTTC; cdr3_aa: CASSPQGNYGYTF; v_call: TRBV12-3/TRBV12-4; clone_size: -; j_call: TRBJ1-2; d_call: TRBD1
cdr3_nt: TGTGCCAGCCAGGGGGCAAATGAGCAGTTCTTC; cdr3_aa: CASQGANEQFF; v_call: TRBV6-4; clone_size: -; j_call: TRBJ2-1; d_call: TRBD1
cdr3_nt: TGTGCCAGCAGCTTAGGCAGCGCCTCTGGGGCCAACGTCCTGACTTTC; cdr3_aa: CASSLGSASGANVLTF; v_call: TRBV7-2; clone_size: -; j_call: TRBJ2-6; d_call: -
cdr3_nt: TGTGCCAGCTCACCGGGACAGGGGAGCTCCTATAATTCACCCCTCCACTTT; cdr3_aa: CASSPGQGSSYNSPLHF; v_call: TRBV18; clone_size: -; j_call: TRBJ1-6; d_call: TRBD1
cdr3_nt: TGTGCCAGCAGCAAAGGCCAGGGGGTCCAAGAGACCCAGTACTTC; cdr3_aa: CASSKGQGVQETQYF; v_call: TRBV5-8; clone_size: -; j_call: TRBJ2-5; d_call: TRBD1
cdr3_nt: TGTGCCAGCAGTTCCCCCGGCCGGTACGAGCAGTACTTC; cdr3_aa: CASSSPGRYEQYF; v_call: TRBV6-5; clone_size: -; j_call: TRBJ2-7; d_call: -
cdr3_nt: TGTGCCAGCAGACCCTGGACATCTGGGGCCAACGTCCTGACTTTC; cdr3_aa: CASRPWTSGANVLTF; v_call: TRBV6-5; clone_size: -; j_call: TRBJ2-6; d_call: -
cdr3_nt: TGTGCCAGCAGCAGGCCACCCAACTACGAGCAGTACTTC; cdr3_aa: CASSRPPNYEQYF; v_call: TRBV5-5; clone_size: -; j_call: TRBJ2-7; d_call: -
cdr3_nt: TGTGCCAGCTCCAATGGGGGGGGCTACGAGCAGTACTTC; cdr3_aa: CASSNGGGYEQYF; v_call: TRBV18; clone_size: -; j_call: TRBJ2-7; d_call: TRBD2
cdr3_nt: TGTGCCAGTAGTACTTCAACTCGACGGGCTTACAATGAGCAGTTCTTC; cdr3_aa: CASSTSTRRAYNEQFF; v_call: TRBV19; clone_size: -; j_call: TRBJ2-1; d_call: -
cdr3_nt: TGTGCCAGCAGCGTGGCGGCCAGCTCCTACAATGAGCAGTTCTTC; cdr3_aa: CASSVAASSYNEQFF; v_call: TRBV9; clone_size: once; j_call: TRBJ2-1; d_call: -
cdr3_nt: TGTGCCAGCAGCCAAGGGTTGAGGACTAGCGGGAGGGCGGACCGGGGCGAGCAGTACTTC; cdr3_aa: CASSQGLRTSGRADRGEQYF; v_call: TRBV4-2; clone_size: -; j_call: TRBJ2-7; d_call: TRBD2
cdr3_nt: TGTGCCACCAGCAGAGATACTAGCGGGGCAGATACGCAGTATTTT; cdr3_aa: CATSRDTSGADTQYF; v_call: TRBV15; clone_size: -; j_call: TRBJ2-3; d_call: TRBD2
cdr3_nt: TGTGCCAGCGGCAGAGGGGCAGGGGGAAGGCAGGACTATGGCTACACCTTC; cdr3_aa: CASGRGAGGRQDYGYTF; v_call: TRBV7-8; clone_size: -; j_call: TRBJ1-2; d_call: TRBD1
cdr3_nt: TGTGCCAGTAGTATGGACAGCCAAACCAAATTTAACACTGAAGCTTTCTTT; cdr3_aa: CASSMDSQTKFNTEAFF; v_call: TRBV19; clone_size: -; j_call: TRBJ1-1; d_call: -
cdr3_nt: TGTGCCTGGAGCTGGAGAAATGAAAAACTGTTTTTT; cdr3_aa: CAWSWRNEKLFF; v_call: TRBV30; clone_size: once; j_call: TRBJ1-4; d_call: -
cdr3_nt: TGTGCCAGCAGCCGGACAGACACCGGGGAGCTGTTTTTT; cdr3_aa: CASSRTDTGELFF; v_call: TRBV11-2; clone_size: few; j_call: TRBJ2-2; d_call: -
cdr3_nt: TGTGCCTGGAGTGAAGGGGGGCATCAGCCCCAGCATTTT; cdr3_aa: CAWSEGGHQPQHF; v_call: TRBV30; clone_size: -; j_call: TRBJ1-5; d_call: -
cdr3_nt: TGTGCCAGCAGCCTTCAACTAGCGGGAGACGAGCAGTACTTC; cdr3_aa: CASSLQLAGDEQYF; v_call: TRBV6-5; clone_size: -; j_call: TRBJ2-7; d_call: TRBD2
cdr3_nt: TGTGCCAGCTCACTAGACAGGGACCAGCCCCAGCATTTT; cdr3_aa: CASSLDRDQPQHF; v_call: TRBV18; clone_size: few; j_call: TRBJ1-5; d_call: TRBD1
cdr3_nt: TGTGCCAGCAGCCAAGCGTTCGGCAGGCTAAACAATGAGCAGTTCTTC; cdr3_aa: CASSQAFGRLNNEQFF; v_call: TRBV11-3; clone_size: few; j_call: TRBJ2-1; d_call: -
cdr3_nt: TGTGCCAGTACCCCAGGGGGGGTGGGCCAGCCCCAGCATTTT; cdr3_aa: CASTPGGVGQPQHF; v_call: TRBV19; clone_size: -; j_call: TRBJ1-5; d_call: TRBD1
cdr3_nt: TGTGCCAGCAGTTTCAGCGGTGGGGGGTCCCACGAGCAGTACTTC; cdr3_aa: CASSFSGGGSHEQYF; v_call: TRBV6-5; clone_size: once; j_call: TRBJ2-7; d_call: -
cdr3_nt: TGTGCCAGCAGCCCTTATATGAACACTGAAGCTTTCTTT; cdr3_aa: CASSPYMNTEAFF; v_call: TRBV7-2; clone_size: -; j_call: TRBJ1-1; d_call: -
cdr3_nt: TGTGCCAGCAGCCAAGGGGGACTAGCGGGAGGGACGACCGGGGAGCTGTTTTTT; cdr3_aa: CASSQGGLAGGTTGELFF; v_call: TRBV3-1/TRBV3-2; clone_size: -; j_call: TRBJ2-2; d_call: TRBD2
cdr3_nt: TGTGCCAGCAGTTACTCGACAGGGCGTTCACCCCTCCACTTT; cdr3_aa: CASSYSTGRSPLHF; v_call: TRBV6-5; clone_size: -; j_call: TRBJ1-6; d_call: TRBD1
cdr3_nt: TGTGCCAGCAGCCTCAACCCCAGGGGAGGGGACACTGAAGCTTTCTTT; cdr3_aa: CASSLNPRGGDTEAFF; v_call: TRBV7-9; clone_size: -; j_call: TRBJ1-1; d_call: -
cdr3_nt: TGTGCCAGCAGCTTAACACAGGGTGGGCAGCCCCAGCATTTT; cdr3_aa: CASSLTQGGQPQHF; v_call: TRBV7-8; clone_size: once; j_call: TRBJ1-5; d_call: -
cdr3_nt: TGTGCCTGGAGCCTCTCTGGAAACACCATATATTTT; cdr3_aa: CAWSLSGNTIYF; v_call: TRBV30; clone_size: -; j_call: TRBJ1-3; d_call: -
cdr3_nt: TGTGCCAGCAGCTTAGGGAGGGGAAGGCCCCGCCTAATGAACACTGAAGCTTTCTTT; cdr3_aa: CASSLGRGRPRLMNTEAFF; v_call: TRBV11-2; clone_size: -; j_call: TRBJ1-1; d_call: -